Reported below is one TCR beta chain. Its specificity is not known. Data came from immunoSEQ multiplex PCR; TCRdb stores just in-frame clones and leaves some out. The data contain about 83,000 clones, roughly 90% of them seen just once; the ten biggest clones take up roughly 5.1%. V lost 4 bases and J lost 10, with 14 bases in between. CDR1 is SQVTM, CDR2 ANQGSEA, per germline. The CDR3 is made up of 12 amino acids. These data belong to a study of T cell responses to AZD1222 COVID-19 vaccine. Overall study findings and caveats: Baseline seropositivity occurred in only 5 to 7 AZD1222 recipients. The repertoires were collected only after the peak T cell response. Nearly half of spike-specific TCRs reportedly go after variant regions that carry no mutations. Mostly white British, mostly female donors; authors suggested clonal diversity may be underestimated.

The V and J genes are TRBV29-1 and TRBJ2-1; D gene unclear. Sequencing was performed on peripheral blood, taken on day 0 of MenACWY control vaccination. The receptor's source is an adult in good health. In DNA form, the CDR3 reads TGCAGCGTTGGGCACTTTGAGAGCGAGCAGTTCTTC. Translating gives CSVGHFESEQFF.